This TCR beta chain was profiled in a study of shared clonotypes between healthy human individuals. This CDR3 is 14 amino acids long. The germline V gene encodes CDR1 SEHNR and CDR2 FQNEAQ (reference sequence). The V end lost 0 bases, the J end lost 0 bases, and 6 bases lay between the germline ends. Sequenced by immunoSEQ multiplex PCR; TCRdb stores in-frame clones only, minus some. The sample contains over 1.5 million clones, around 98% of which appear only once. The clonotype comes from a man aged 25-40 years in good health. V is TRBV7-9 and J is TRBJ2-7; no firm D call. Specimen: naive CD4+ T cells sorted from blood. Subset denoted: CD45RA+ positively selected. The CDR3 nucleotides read TGTGCCAGCAGCTTAGCATCGGCCTCCTACGAGCAGTACTTC. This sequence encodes CASSLASASYEQYF.